This T cell receptor (beta chain) was captured by sequencing in a study of Ad26.COV2.S vaccination and SARS-CoV-2 variants (dated by TCRdb to about 2021). The study in broad terms: TCRbeta repertoire sequencing served as the tool for gauging how specific and how broad the SARS-CoV-2-reactive T cell receptors were following Ad26.COV2.S vaccination. A total of around 32 samples were included in the TCR-sequenced set, comprising around 19 Ad26.COV2.S vaccine recipients, 5 placebo recipients and 8 SARS-CoV-2 convalescent individuals.

This clone was observed once. Its antigen has not been determined. Base qualities are not provided; no much larger clone lies one nucleotide away. Overall study outcomes, separate from this receptor: Spike-specific TCR breadth was higher in Ad26.COV2.S recipients than in placebo recipients (P = 0.0014). The authors noted that total T cell responses may have been underestimated by the TCR breadth and depth analyses. Substantial breadth of spike-specific CD8+ and CD4+ T cell responses was reported after vaccination. Non-spike TCR breadth was comparable between vaccine and placebo recipients, consistent with the vaccine containing only spike.

The meaning of the sample's time point label: individuals recovered from natural SARS-CoV-2 infection. TCRbeta CDR3 regions were sequenced with the immunoSEQ Assay. After extraction, genomic DNA underwent amplification by bias-controlled multiplex PCR, followed by high-throughput sequencing. From the authors' description of their analysis: Collapsing and filtering of sequences were performed to quantify the absolute abundance of each unique TCRbeta CDR3 region. T cell fraction was estimated by normalizing TCRbeta template counts to usable DNA, which was measured by amplifying reference genes present in all nucleated cells. Repertoire TCRs were annotated as SARS-CoV-2-specific when V gene, CDR3 amino acid sequence and J gene were exactly matched to a known reactive TCR set. The reference SARS-CoV-2 TCR set was obtained from MIRA and was filtered for enrichment in COVID-19-positive ImmuneCODE repertoires, whereby public or cross-reactive TCRs were removed. Using the MIRA antigens, annotated TCRs were further analysed by specific ORF or by position within an ORF. Breadth was defined as annotated unique rearrangements over total unique productive rearrangements; depth was the summed frequency of those rearrangements. Two-sided Wilcoxon rank-sum tests were applied when comparing TCR breadth between groups. In TCRdb, the immuneACCESS table is reduced to in-frame sequences with V and J assigned. These tables do not hold every clone; where another copy was compared, an unresolved V gene accounts for under half, and the others remain unexplained. V and J calls and clone size are those listed in that table; D and trimming were worked out from the DNA. In all, the sample holds about 350,000 clones, and 92% of those were seen once. 3.9% of the sample comes from the top ten.

The CDR3 runs 12 residues from the cysteine to the phenylalanine. The entry retains the CDR3 DNA only, 36 bases that are in frame from base 1. This sample comprised peripheral blood, obtained after recovery from COVID-19. The chain was built from TRBV21-1 and TRBJ2-7; the table names TRBD1, a call not compared with the DNA. TRBV21-1 is deemed a pseudogene. This receptor was taken from a human donor who had recovered from COVID-19. The CDR3 region: CHDRDRGNEQYF. The sequence in DNA is TGCCACGACCGGGACAGGGGCAACGAGCAGTACTTC.